Following are 2 T cell receptor beta chains from one sample sequenced in a study of cytomegalovirus exposure and HLA in healthy donors. This PCR relied on a set of 60 Vbeta primers and 13 Jbeta primers. Using immunoSEQ multiplex PCR, the repertoire was profiled, and TCRdb retains in-frame clones only, with some absent. The sample lists 90,000 to 120,000 clones, 74% occurring once. Sequences were obtained from PBMCs. The receptors originated from a woman between 35 and 50 years old in good health and CMV-seropositive.

The CDR3 sequence is CASSQDSENSPLHF. CDR3 in DNA: TGTGCCAGCAGCCAAGATTCGGAGAATTCACCCCTCCACTTT. The rearrangement links TRBV4-2 to TRBJ1-6, with unresolved D. Germline V CDR1 and CDR2: LGHNA, YNFKEQ. Trimming shortened V by 0 bases and J by 7 bases, and 7 bases separated the two germline ends. The CDR3 is made up of 14 amino acids.

V is TRBV5-1 and J is TRBJ1-5, with a tentative D call TRBD1 (5 bases). Germline V gene lookup returns CDR1 SGHRS and CDR2 YFSETQ. Trimming took off 4 bases at V and 0 bases at J, with 11 bases between the two ends. This CDR3 is built from 15 residues. Written as DNA, the CDR3 is TGCGCCAGCAGCGTAGGGACTCCTAGCAATCAGCCCCAGCATTTT. This codes for CASSVGTPSNQPQHF.